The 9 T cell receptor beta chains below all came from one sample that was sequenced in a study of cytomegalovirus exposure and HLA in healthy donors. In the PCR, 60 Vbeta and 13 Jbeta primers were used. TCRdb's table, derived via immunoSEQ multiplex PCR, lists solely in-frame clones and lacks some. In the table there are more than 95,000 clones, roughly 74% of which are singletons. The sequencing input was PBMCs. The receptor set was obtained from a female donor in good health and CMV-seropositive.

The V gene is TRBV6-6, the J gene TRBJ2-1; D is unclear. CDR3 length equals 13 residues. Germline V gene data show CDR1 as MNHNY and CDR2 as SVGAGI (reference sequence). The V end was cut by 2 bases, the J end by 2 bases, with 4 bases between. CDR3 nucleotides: TGTGCCAGCAGTTACGAGACCTACAATGAGCAGTTCTTC. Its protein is CASSYETYNEQFF.

Written as DNA, the CDR3 is TGTGCCAGCAGCACCGCGGGACAGAATGAAAAACTGTTTTTT. It encodes CASSTAGQNEKLFF. The rearrangement joins TRBV7-9 to TRBJ1-4; 7 bases fit TRBD1. The CDR3 loop spans 14 amino acids. After removal of 5 bases from V and 5 bases from J, the junction contained 5 bases not matched to a gene. The germline gives CDR1 SEHNR, CDR2 FQNEAQ (reference sequence).

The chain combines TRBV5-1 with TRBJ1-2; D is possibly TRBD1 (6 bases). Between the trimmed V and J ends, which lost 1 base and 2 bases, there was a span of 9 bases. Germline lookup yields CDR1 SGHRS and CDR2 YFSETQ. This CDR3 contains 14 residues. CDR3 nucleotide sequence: TGCGCCAGCAGCTTGACAACAGGGAACTATGGCTACACCTTC. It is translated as CASSLTTGNYGYTF.

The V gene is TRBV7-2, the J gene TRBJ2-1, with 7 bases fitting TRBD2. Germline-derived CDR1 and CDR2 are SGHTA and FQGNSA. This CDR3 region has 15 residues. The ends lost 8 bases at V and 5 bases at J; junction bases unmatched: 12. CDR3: CASRGRTPFNNEQFF. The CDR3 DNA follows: TGTGCCAGCCGCGGGAGAACCCCGTTTAACAATGAGCAGTTCTTC.

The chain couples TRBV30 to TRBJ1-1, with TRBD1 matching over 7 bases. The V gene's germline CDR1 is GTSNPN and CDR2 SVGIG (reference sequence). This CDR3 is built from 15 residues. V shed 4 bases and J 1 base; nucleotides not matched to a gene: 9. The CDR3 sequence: CAWILWGTANTEAFF. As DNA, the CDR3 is TGTGCCTGGATCCTTTGGGGGACAGCGAACACTGAAGCTTTCTTT. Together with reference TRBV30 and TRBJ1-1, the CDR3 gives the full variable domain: SQTIHQWPATLVQPVGSPLSLECTVEGTSNPNLYWYRQAAGRGLQLLFYSVGIGQISSEVPQNLSASRPQDRQFILSSKKLLLSDSGFYLCAWILWGTANTEAFFGQGTRLTVV.

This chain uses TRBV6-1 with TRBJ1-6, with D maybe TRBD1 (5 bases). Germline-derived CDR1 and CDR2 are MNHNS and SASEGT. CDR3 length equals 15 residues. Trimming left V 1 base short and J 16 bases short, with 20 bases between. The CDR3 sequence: CASSEGATIPGGLHF. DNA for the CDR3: TGTGCCAGCAGTGAAGGGGCGACGATACCCGGGGGGCTCCACTTT.

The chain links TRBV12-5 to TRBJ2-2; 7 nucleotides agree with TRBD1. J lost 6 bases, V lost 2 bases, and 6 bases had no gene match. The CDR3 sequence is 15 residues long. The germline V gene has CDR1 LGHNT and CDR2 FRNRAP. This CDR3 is CASGLQGGLAGELFF. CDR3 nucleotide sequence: TGTGCTAGTGGTTTGCAAGGGGGCCTCGCCGGGGAGCTGTTTTTT.

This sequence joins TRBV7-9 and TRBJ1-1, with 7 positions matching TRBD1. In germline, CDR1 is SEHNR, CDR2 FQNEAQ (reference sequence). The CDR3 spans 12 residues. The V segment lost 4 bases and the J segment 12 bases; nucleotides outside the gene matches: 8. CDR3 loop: CASSSGTEDTFF. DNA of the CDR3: TGTGCCAGCAGCTCCGGGACAGAAGATACTTTCTTT.

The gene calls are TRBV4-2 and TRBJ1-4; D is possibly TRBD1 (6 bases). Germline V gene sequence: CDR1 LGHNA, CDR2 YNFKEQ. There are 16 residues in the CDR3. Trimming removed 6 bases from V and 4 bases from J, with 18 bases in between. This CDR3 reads CASRPGEGGLNEKLFF. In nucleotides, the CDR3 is TGTGCCAGCAGACCCGGGGAGGGGGGGCTTAATGAAAAACTGTTTTTT.